Shown below are 30 T cell receptor beta chains from a single sample sequenced in a study of low-dose radiotherapy and immunotherapy resistance in tumors. Described time point: before trial treatment. Using a constant-region primer together with a V-primer adapter, TCRs were subjected to roughly 20 PCR cycles of amplification. TCRdb independently ran MiXCR on the reads; one entry per CDR3 protein. Among about 50,000 distinct CDR3 sequences, roughly 12% were seen once, and the ten largest hold approximately 6.2%. The material sequenced was PBMCs, taken before treatment. The source is a female donor with ovarian cancer.

This clonotype was seen at least ten times. The chain combines TRBV12-3 or TRBV12-4 with TRBJ2-1; 12 nucleotides line up with TRBD1. Losses at the gene ends were 5 bases for V and 2 bases for J; bases not matched to a gene: 1. The CDR3 runs to 15 residues. CDR3 sequence: CASSGTGGAYNEQFF. The DNA for the CDR3 is TGTGCCAGCAGTGGGACAGGGGGCGCCTACAATGAGCAGTTCTTC.

Ten or more counts support this clonotype. The CDR3 loop reads CASSPRVGSNQPQHF. Written as DNA, the CDR3 is TGTGCCAGCAGCCCCAGGGTCGGGAGCAATCAGCCCCAGCATTTT. V and J are TRBV9 and TRBJ1-5, with D perhaps TRBD1 (5 bases). Germline lookup yields CDR1 SGDLS and CDR2 YYNGEE. The V end was cut by 4 bases, the J end by 1 base, with 12 bases between. The CDR3 is 15 amino acids.

This clonotype was seen repeatedly, ten times or more. This chain joins TRBV19 and TRBJ2-7; 8 bases are shared with TRBD1. CDR3 size: 13 residues. Trimming removed 10 bases from V and 5 bases from J; junction bases left unmatched: 10. Looked up from germline, CDR1 is LNHDA and CDR2 is SQIVND (reference sequence). CDR3 in amino acids: CATQGAWRHEQYF. The DNA for the CDR3 is TGTGCCACTCAGGGGGCTTGGCGCCACGAGCAGTACTTC. Based on the CDR3 plus reference TRBV19 and TRBJ2-7, the full variable domain is DGGITQSPKYLFRKEGQNVTLSCEQNLNHDAMYWYRQDPGQGLRLIYYSQIVNDFQKGDIAEGYSVSREKKESFPLTVTSAQKNPTAFYLCATQGAWRHEQYFGPGTRLTVT.

There are many counts of this clonotype. The rearrangement joins TRBV20-1 to TRBJ1-1; D uncertain. V dropped 1 base and J dropped 7 bases, with 10 bases sitting between them. The CDR3 length is 12 residues. The germline CDR1 and CDR2 sequences are DFQATT and SNEGSKA (reference sequence). The DNA for the CDR3 is TGCAGTGCTAGAGGTAGGGCAGGTGAAGCTTTCTTT. Translated: CSARGRAGEAFF.

A word on this clonotype: A far more abundant clone sits one base away, making this likely a read error. The J gene is TRBJ1-5, the V gene TRBV13, with 8 positions matching TRBD1. CDR3 length: 13 residues. The germline CDR1 and CDR2 sequences are PRHDT and FYEKMQ (reference sequence). J lost 5 bases, V lost 10 bases, and 7 bases had no gene match. The CDR3: CATSAGGDQPQHF. CDR3 sequence (DNA): TGTGCCACCAGTGCAGGGGGCGATCAGCCCCAGCATTTT.

There are many counts of this clonotype. The J gene is TRBJ1-1, the V gene TRBV30, with D uncertain. The germline V gene encodes CDR1 GTSNPN and CDR2 SVGIG (reference sequence). Between the trimmed V and J ends, which lost 3 bases and 4 bases, there was a span of 9 bases. The CDR3 length is 12 residues. The CDR3 spells CAWSRGVTEAFF. The CDR3 bases are TGTGCCTGGAGCCGGGGTGTCACTGAAGCTTTCTTT. Full variable domain (rest looked up from reference TRBV30 and TRBJ1-1): SQTIHQWPATLVQPVGSPLSLECTVEGTSNPNLYWYRQAAGRGLQLLFYSVGIGQISSEVPQNLSASRPQDRQFILSSKKLLLSDSGFYLCAWSRGVTEAFFGQGTRLTVV.

This clonotype was counted ten times or more. This chain links TRBV10-1 with TRBJ2-7; maybe TRBD1 (5 bases). V was cut by 4 bases and J by 0 bases, with 7 bases left in between. Looked up from germline, CDR1 is WNHNN and CDR2 is SYGVQD (reference sequence). CDR3 length: 13 residues. The CDR3 coding sequence is TGCGCCAGCAGTGGACAGCCCTCCTACGAGCAGTACTTC. Amino acid sequence: CASSGQPSYEQYF.

This clonotype was seen at least ten times. The CDR3 here is CASLRGGSYNEQFF. The CDR3 DNA is TGTGCCAGTTTGCGGGGGGGCTCCTACAATGAGCAGTTCTTC. This sequence joins TRBV19 and TRBJ2-1; 9 bases are shared with TRBD2. Per the germline V gene, CDR1 is LNHDA and CDR2 is SQIVND (reference sequence). The CDR3 contains 14 residues. After removal of 8 bases from V and 0 bases from J, the junction contained 2 bases not matched to a gene.

Many counts were recorded for this clonotype. The chain combines TRBV14 with TRBJ2-5, with D perhaps given as TRBD1 or TRBD2 (6 bases each). Germline V gives CDR1 SGHDN, CDR2 FVKESK. The CDR3 length is 16 residues. V lost 0 bases to trimming and J lost 2 bases, with 13 bases between them. This CDR3 is CASSQDTGAPQETQYF. The DNA for the CDR3 is TGTGCCAGCAGCCAAGATACGGGGGCCCCTCAAGAGACCCAGTACTTC.

This clonotype came up many times. The J gene is TRBJ2-7, the V gene TRBV28, with TRBD1 identical over 9 bases. CDR3 length equals 13 residues. With V trimmed by 7 bases and J by 6 bases, 7 bases remained unmatched. The germline V gene has CDR1 MDHEN and CDR2 SYDVKM. In DNA form, the CDR3 reads TGTGCCAGCACCCTACAGGGGGCGGGCGAGCAGTACTTC. It yields the protein CASTLQGAGEQYF.

This clonotype was observed at least ten times. J is TRBJ2-1 and V is TRBV24-1, with D hard to call. CDR3 length: 13 amino acids. Deletions cut 6 bases from V and 3 bases from J, with 8 bases between. CDR1 KGHDR and CDR2 SFDVKD come from the germline V gene. CDR3 coding DNA: TGTGCCACCAGTACAGATAACTACAATGAGCAGTTCTTC. This translates into CATSTDNYNEQFF.

Of note for this clonotype: A read error is the likely source, as a far larger clone sits one nucleotide away. The J gene is TRBJ1-1, the V gene TRBV6-1; D unclear. Germline CDR1 MNHNS, CDR2 SASEGT. V was shortened by 9 bases and J by 7 bases, with 21 bases between the two germline ends. This CDR3 comprises 14 residues. The CDR3 spells CARSYSAELGEAFF. CDR3 bases: TGTGCCAGAAGTTACTCGGCAGAACTGGGTGAAGCTTTCTTT.

There are many counts of this clonotype. J is TRBJ2-7 and V is TRBV18, with TRBD2 as a possible D gene (5 bases). CDR3 length equals 15 residues. Deletions cut 2 bases from V and 3 bases from J, with 14 bases between. Germline CDR1 is KGHSH and CDR2 is LQKENI. CDR3 coding DNA: TGTGCCAGCTCACCATACTTCGGACTGCTCTACGAGCAGTACTTC. Translated, it gives CASSPYFGLLYEQYF.

This clonotype showed up many times. V gene TRBV27 combines with J gene TRBJ2-1; 7 bases are a match to TRBD1. J gave up 3 bases and V 5 bases, and 7 bases lay outside the gene matches. The CDR3 length is 15 residues. Germline V gene data show CDR1 as MNHEY and CDR2 as SMNVEV (reference sequence). The CDR3 protein is CASSTRDRNYNEQFF. The CDR3, as DNA: TGTGCCAGCAGTACAAGGGACAGAAACTACAATGAGCAGTTCTTC.

At least ten counts were recorded for this clonotype. V and J are TRBV24-1 and TRBJ2-6; D tentatively fits TRBD1 or TRBD2 (6 bases each). Germline V gene sequence: CDR1 KGHDR, CDR2 SFDVKD. Trimming shortened V by 4 bases and J by 2 bases, and 11 bases separated the two germline ends. The length of the CDR3 is 16 residues. For the CDR3, the DNA is TGTGCCACCAGTGACCCGGGGGCAACTGGGGCCAACGTCCTGACTTTC. This translates into CATSDPGATGANVLTF.

The sample holds many counts of this clonotype. The genes are TRBV28 and TRBJ2-5; D may be TRBD2 (7 bases). CDR1 MDHEN and CDR2 SYDVKM come from the germline V gene. This CDR3 has 13 residues. V lost 5 bases and J lost 4, with 11 bases in between. CDR3 residues: CASSPAGAETQYF. CDR3 nucleotides: TGTGCCAGCAGTCCCGCGGGGGCAGAGACCCAGTACTTC.

On this clonotype: The DNA is omitted, as the CDR3 cannot be located on it reliably, and the CDR3 follows TCRdb's listing. The chain joins TRBV6-6 to TRBJ2-2; the DNA was not used to check the table's D call, TRBD1. Germline V gene sequence: CDR1 MNHNY, CDR2 SVGAGI (reference sequence). Termini included, the CDR3 measures 17 amino acids. This CDR3 reads CASSYSTGGDGELFFFF.

This clonotype came up many times. The V and J genes are TRBV6-8 and TRBJ2-7; D is possibly TRBD2 (6 bases). The CDR3 length is 14 residues. Germline V CDR1 and CDR2: MNHGY, SAAAGT. Between the trimmed V and J ends, which lost 5 bases and 3 bases, there was a span of 14 bases. The CDR3, as DNA: TGTGCCAGCAGTACGGGGGACTCGTACTACGAGCAGTACTTC. Amino acids: CASSTGDSYYEQYF.

This clonotype was picked up many times. The gene calls are TRBV10-3 and TRBJ1-5; D uncertain. This CDR3 is 14 amino acids long. V gave up 4 bases and J gave up 3 bases, with 10 bases separating them. Germline V gene data show CDR1 as ENHRY and CDR2 as SYGVKD. The CDR3 sequence is CAISGTDHNQPQHF. Here the CDR3 DNA reads TGTGCCATCAGTGGTACGGATCACAATCAGCCCCAGCATTTT.

The chain links TRBV29-1 to TRBJ2-1; 10 bases agree with TRBD1. The CDR3 is 13 residues long. The trim removed 4 bases at V and 8 bases at J, leaving 5 bases unmatched. Germline assignment: CDR1 SQVTM and CDR2 ANQGSEA. The CDR3 region has the DNA TGCAGCGTTGGGGACAGGGGTTCGGATGAGCAGTTCTTC. Amino acid sequence: CSVGDRGSDEQFF.

This clonotype was counted only a few times. This sequence joins TRBV3-1 and TRBJ2-1; unclear D gene. Germline assignment: CDR1 LGHDT and CDR2 YNNKEL (reference sequence). There are 15 residues in the CDR3. V was pared by 1 base and J by 9 bases, with 16 bases between. The CDR3 region is CASSQGLVPGGEQFF. The CDR3 DNA sequence: TGTGCCAGCAGCCAAGGTCTAGTCCCGGGCGGTGAGCAGTTCTTC.

This clonotype came up many times. The V and J genes are TRBV5-1 and TRBJ2-7, with 7 bases fitting TRBD1. The CDR3 is 14 residues long. CDR1 is SGHRS, CDR2 YFSETQ, per germline. The V gene end was trimmed by 4 bases and the J gene end by 0 bases; junction bases not matched to a gene: 4. CDR3 coding DNA: TGCGCCAGCAGCATAGGACAGGCCTCCTACGAGCAGTACTTC. Translation: CASSIGQASYEQYF.

This chain connects TRBV28 to TRBJ2-2; the match to TRBD1 covers 10 bases. Losses at the gene ends were 6 bases for V and 6 bases for J; bases not matched to a gene: 4. Germline V lookup: CDR1 MDHEN, CDR2 SYDVKM. This CDR3 is built from 14 residues. For the CDR3, the DNA is TGTGCCAGCAGGGGGACAGGGGAATCCGGGGAGCTGTTTTTT. As protein: CASRGTGESGELFF. Complete variable domain (other parts from reference TRBV28 and TRBJ2-2): DVKVTQSSRYLVKRTGEKVFLECVQDMDHENMFWYRQDPGLGLRLIYFSYDVKMKEKGDIPEGYSVSREKKERFSLILESASTNQTSMYLCASRGTGESGELFFGEGSRLTVL.

Many counts were recorded for this clonotype. This chain uses TRBV18 with TRBJ1-5; the D is unclear. Trimming shortened V by 3 bases and J by 3 bases, and 9 bases separated the two germline ends. Germline lookup yields CDR1 KGHSH and CDR2 LQKENI. This CDR3 is 14 amino acids long. The CDR3 loop reads CASSPTGFNQPQHF. The CDR3 coding sequence is TGTGCCAGCTCACCGACGGGTTTCAATCAGCCCCAGCATTTT.

This sequence joins TRBV2 and TRBJ1-5; D possibly corresponds to TRBD1 (5 bases). Trimming removed 3 bases from V and 11 bases from J, with 14 bases in between. The CDR3 contains 13 residues. CDR1 is SNHLY and CDR2 is FYNNEI in the germline V gene. The CDR3 is CASSDDGPRAQHF. In nucleotides, the CDR3 is TGTGCCAGCAGTGACGACGGACCCAGGGCCCAGCATTTT.

This clonotype was observed many times. The chain employs TRBV19 and TRBJ2-5; 9 bases map to TRBD2. CDR3 length: 15 residues. Germline V lookup: CDR1 LNHDA, CDR2 SQIVND (reference sequence). V was pared by 2 bases and J by 2 bases, with 3 bases of the junction left unmatched. CDR3 sequence (DNA): TGTGCCAGTAGTATACTAGCGGGGACTCAAGAGACCCAGTACTTC. Protein: CASSILAGTQETQYF.

The rearrangement uses TRBV5-3 and TRBJ1-1, with TRBD1 as a possible D gene (5 bases). TRBV5-3 is filed as an ORF, its function uncertain. Trimming stripped 8 bases from V and 4 bases from J, with 18 bases between. The CDR3 loop spans 14 amino acids. Here the CDR3 reads CASSPGSLGTEAFF. Here the CDR3 DNA reads TGTGCCAGCAGCCCAGGGTCTTTGGGCACTGAAGCTTTCTTT.

This clonotype was detected ten times or more. The rearrangement links TRBV19 to TRBJ2-5; 14 bases fit TRBD2. This CDR3 comprises 15 residues. CDR1 is LNHDA and CDR2 is SQIVND in the germline V gene (reference sequence). V was clipped by 9 bases and J by 3 bases; unmatched bases: 6. CDR3 loop: CASRGTSGRKETQYF. The CDR3, as DNA: TGTGCCAGCCGGGGGACTAGCGGGAGAAAAGAGACCCAGTACTTC.

In its sample, this clonotype was seen a few times. V usage is TRBV7-3 and J usage is TRBJ2-5, with TRBD2 as a possible D gene (6 bases). CDR1 SGHTA and CDR2 FQGTGA come from the germline V gene. The CDR3 loop spans 15 amino acids. With 5 bases removed from V and 5 bases from J, the gap between germline ends came to 18 bases. The DNA of the CDR3 is TGTGCCAGCAGCGCAAGGCCGGGGGTGGGGGAGACCCAGTACTTC. This codes for CASSARPGVGETQYF.

This clonotype showed up many times. CDR3 sequence: CASRPNTDLSSYNSPLHF. Here the CDR3 DNA reads TGCGCCAGCAGACCGAACACGGACTTGAGCTCCTATAATTCACCCCTCCACTTT. The rearrangement links TRBV5-1 to TRBJ1-6; D not certain. The CDR3 length is 18 residues. Trimming removed 5 bases at V and 0 bases at J, with 18 bases between. The germline gives CDR1 SGHRS, CDR2 YFSETQ.